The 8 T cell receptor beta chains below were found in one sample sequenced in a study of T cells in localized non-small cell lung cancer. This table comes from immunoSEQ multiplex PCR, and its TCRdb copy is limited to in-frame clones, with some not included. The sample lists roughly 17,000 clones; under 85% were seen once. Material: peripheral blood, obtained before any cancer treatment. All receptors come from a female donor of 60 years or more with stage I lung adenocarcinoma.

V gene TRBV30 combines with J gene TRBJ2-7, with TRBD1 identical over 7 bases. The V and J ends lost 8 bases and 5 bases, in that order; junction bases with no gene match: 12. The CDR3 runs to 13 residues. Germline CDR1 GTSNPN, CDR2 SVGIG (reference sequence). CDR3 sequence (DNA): TGTGCCCGCGCGACAGGGCCACTCCACGAGCAGTACTTC. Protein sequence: CARATGPLHEQYF. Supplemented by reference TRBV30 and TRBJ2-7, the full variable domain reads SQTIHQWPATLVQPVGSPLSLECTVEGTSNPNLYWYRQAAGRGLQLLFYSVGIGQISSEVPQNLSASRPQDRQFILSSKKLLLSDSGFYLCARATGPLHEQYFGPGTRLTVT.

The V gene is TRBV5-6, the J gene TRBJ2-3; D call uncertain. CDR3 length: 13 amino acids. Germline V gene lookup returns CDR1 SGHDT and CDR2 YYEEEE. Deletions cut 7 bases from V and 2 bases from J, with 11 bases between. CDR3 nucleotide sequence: TGTGCCAGCGCAAGTGGGGTCACAGATACGCAGTATTTT. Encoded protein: CASASGVTDTQYF.

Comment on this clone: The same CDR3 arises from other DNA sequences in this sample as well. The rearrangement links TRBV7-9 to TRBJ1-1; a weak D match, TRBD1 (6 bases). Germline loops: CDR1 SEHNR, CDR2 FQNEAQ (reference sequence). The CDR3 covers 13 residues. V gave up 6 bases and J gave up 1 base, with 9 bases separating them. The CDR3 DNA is TGTGCCAGCAGTCCACAGGGGAACACTGAAGCTTTCTTT. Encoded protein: CASSPQGNTEAFF.

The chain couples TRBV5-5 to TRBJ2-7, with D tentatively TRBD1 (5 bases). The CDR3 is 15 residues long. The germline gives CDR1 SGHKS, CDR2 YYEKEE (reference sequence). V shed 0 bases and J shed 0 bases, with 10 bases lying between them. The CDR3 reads CASSLAPGNSYEQYF. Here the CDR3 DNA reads TGTGCCAGCAGCTTGGCGCCAGGGAACTCCTACGAGCAGTACTTC.

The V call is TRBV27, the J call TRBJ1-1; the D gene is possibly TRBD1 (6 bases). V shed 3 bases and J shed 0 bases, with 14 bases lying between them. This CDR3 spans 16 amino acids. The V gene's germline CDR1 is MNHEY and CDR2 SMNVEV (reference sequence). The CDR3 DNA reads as TGTGCCAGCAGTTTGGGTGCGTGGGACATGAACACTGAAGCTTTCTTT. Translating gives CASSLGAWDMNTEAFF.

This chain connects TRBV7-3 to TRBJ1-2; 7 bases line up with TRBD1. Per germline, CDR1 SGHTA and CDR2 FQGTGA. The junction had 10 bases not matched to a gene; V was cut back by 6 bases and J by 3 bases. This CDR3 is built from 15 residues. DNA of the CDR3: TGTGCCAGCAGAAACCTGGACAGGTTGGACTATGGCTACACCTTC. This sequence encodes CASRNLDRLDYGYTF. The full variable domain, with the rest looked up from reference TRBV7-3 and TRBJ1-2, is GAGVSQTPSNKVTEKGKYVELRCDPISGHTALYWYRQSLGQGPEFLIYFQGTGAADDSGLPNDRFFAVRPEGSVSTLKIQRTERGDSAVYLCASRNLDRLDYGYTFGSGTRLTVV.

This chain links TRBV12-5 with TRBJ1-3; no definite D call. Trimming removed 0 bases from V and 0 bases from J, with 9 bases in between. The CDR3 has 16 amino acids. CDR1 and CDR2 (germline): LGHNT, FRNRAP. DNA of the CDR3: TGTGCTAGTGGTTTGGTTTTTGGAACCTCTGGAAACACCATATATTTT. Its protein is CASGLVFGTSGNTIYF.

The CDR3 protein is CASSLDDRGPPLHF. The CDR3 DNA is TGTGCCAGCAGCTTAGACGACCGTGGTCCACCCCTCCACTTT. The rearrangement joins TRBV7-8 to TRBJ1-6; D is unresolved. The germline CDR1 and CDR2 sequences are SGHVS and FQNEAQ. The CDR3 sequence is 14 residues long. V was pared by 1 base and J by 11 bases, with 12 bases between.